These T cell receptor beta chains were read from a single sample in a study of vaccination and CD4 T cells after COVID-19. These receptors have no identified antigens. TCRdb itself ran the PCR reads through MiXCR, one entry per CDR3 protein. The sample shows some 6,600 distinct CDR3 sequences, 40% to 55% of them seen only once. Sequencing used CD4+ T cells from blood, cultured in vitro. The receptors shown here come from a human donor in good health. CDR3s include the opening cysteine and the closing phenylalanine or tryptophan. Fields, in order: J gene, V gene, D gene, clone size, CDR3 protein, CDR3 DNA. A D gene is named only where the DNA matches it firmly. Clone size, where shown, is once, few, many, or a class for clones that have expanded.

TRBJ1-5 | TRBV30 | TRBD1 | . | CAWSRRDRANQPQHF | TGTGCCTGGAGCCGGCGGGACAGGGCCAATCAGCCCCAGCATTTT
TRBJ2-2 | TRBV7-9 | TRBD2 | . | CASSPASGSLPPNTGELFF | TGTGCCAGCAGCCCCGCTAGCGGGAGTTTACCACCGAACACCGGGGAGCTGTTTTTT
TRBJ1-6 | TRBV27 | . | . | CASSFFYRDGNSLLHF | TGTGCCAGCAGTTTCTTTTACAGGGACGGTAATTCACTCCTCCACTTT
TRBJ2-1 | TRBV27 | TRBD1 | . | CASRNPTGGRYNEQFF | TGTGCCAGCAGAAACCCGACAGGGGGCAGGTACAATGAGCAGTTCTTC
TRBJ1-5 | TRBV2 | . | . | CASSVRRNSNQPQHF | TGTGCCAGCAGTGTGCGCAGGAATAGCAATCAGCCCCAGCATTTT
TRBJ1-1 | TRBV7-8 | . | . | CASSFEAFAEAFF | TGTGCCAGCAGCTTCGAGGCCTTCGCTGAAGCTTTCTTT
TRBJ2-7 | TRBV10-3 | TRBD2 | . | CAISERPAGSSYEQYF | TGTGCCATCAGTGAACGCCCAGCGGGGAGCTCCTACGAGCAGTACTTC
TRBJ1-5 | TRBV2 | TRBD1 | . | CASSVRQGETFNQPQHF | TGTGCCAGCAGTGTACGACAGGGGGAAACATTCAATCAGCCCCAGCATTTT
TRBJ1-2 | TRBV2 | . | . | CASKPDRTPGGGYTF | TGTGCCAGCAAGCCGGACAGAACCCCGGGGGGGGGCTACACCTTC
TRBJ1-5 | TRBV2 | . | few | CASKPVAGSPQHF | TGTGCCAGCAAGCCCGTAGCGGGTTCGCCCCAGCATTTT
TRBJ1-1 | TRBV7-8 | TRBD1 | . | CASSRRTGGVNTEAFF | TGTGCCAGCAGCCGCCGGACAGGGGGGGTGAACACTGAAGCTTTCTTT
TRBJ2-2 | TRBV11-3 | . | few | CASSLGGSTGELFF | TGTGCCAGCAGCTTAGGTGGAAGCACCGGGGAGCTGTTTTTT
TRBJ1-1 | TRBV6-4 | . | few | CASTRDTEAFF | TGTGCCAGCACCCGGGACACTGAAGCTTTCTTT
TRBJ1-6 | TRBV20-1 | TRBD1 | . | CSAGTGWGSPLHF | TGCAGTGCTGGGACAGGGTGGGGATCACCCCTCCACTTT
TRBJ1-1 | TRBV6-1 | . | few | CASAGRRGEAFF | TGTGCCAGTGCGGGGAGACGAGGTGAAGCTTTCTTT
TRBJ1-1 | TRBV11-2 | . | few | CASSSPAGANTEAFF | TGTGCCAGCAGCTCCCCAGCGGGGGCGAACACTGAAGCTTTCTTT
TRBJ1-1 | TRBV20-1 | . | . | CSARGQGGTEAFF | TGCAGTGCTAGAGGGCAGGGAGGCACTGAAGCTTTCTTT
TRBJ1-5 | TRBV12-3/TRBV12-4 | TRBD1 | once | CASRTGEGQPQHF | TGTGCCAGCAGGACAGGGGAAGGTCAGCCCCAGCATTTT
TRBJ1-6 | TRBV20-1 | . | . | CSARGLAGSSYNSPLHF | TGCAGTGCTAGAGGGTTAGCAGGGAGCTCCTATAATTCACCCCTCCACTTT
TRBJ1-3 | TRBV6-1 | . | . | CASRSPRDGNTIYF | TGTGCCAGCAGGTCCCCCCGAGATGGAAACACCATATATTTT
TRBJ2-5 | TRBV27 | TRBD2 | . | CASRRAGVQETQYF | TGTGCCAGCAGGAGAGCGGGGGTCCAAGAGACCCAGTACTTC
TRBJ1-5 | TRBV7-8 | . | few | CASSLGRRGVVPPQHF | TGTGCCAGCAGCTTAGGTCGACGGGGGGTCGTTCCGCCCCAGCATTTT
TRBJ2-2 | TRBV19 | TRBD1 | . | CASNSLRAGGTGELFF | TGTGCCAGTAACTCCCTACGGGCAGGGGGCACCGGGGAGCTGTTTTTT
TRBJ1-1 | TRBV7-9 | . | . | CASSLQGGYTEAFF | TGTGCCAGCAGCTTACAGGGTGGCTACACTGAAGCTTTCTTT
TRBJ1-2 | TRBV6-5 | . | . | CASSYSISRGPVGYTF | TGTGCCAGCAGTTACTCGATCTCCAGGGGTCCGGTGGGCTACACCTTC
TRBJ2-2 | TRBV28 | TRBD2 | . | CASSLVVRGGHTGELFF | TGTGCCAGCAGTTTAGTAGTGCGGGGAGGGCACACCGGGGAGCTGTTTTTT
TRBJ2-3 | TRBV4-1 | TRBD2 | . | CASSQESLAGRQGDTQYF | TGCGCCAGCAGCCAAGAAAGCCTAGCGGGCCGGCAGGGGGATACGCAGTATTTT
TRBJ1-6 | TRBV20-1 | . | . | CSARELVTLHF | TGCAGTGCTAGAGAGCTGGTCACCCTCCACTTT
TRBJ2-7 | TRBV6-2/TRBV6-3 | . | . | CASRLQTAYEQYF | TGTGCCAGCCGTCTACAGACAGCCTACGAGCAGTACTTC
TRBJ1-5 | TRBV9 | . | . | CASSVGLGRGNQPQHF | TGTGCCAGCAGCGTAGGATTGGGGAGAGGCAATCAGCCCCAGCATTTT
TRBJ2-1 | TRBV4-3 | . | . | CASSPLPSVYEQFF | TGCGCCAGCAGCCCATTACCTAGTGTCTATGAGCAGTTCTTC
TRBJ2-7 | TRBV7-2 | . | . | CASSLSQGSNEQYF | TGTGCCAGCAGCTTATCTCAGGGTTCCAACGAGCAGTACTTC